This T cell receptor beta chain was sequenced for a study of cytomegalovirus exposure and HLA in healthy donors. This PCR relied on a set of 60 Vbeta primers and 13 Jbeta primers. Libraries were prepared by immunoSEQ multiplex PCR; TCRdb keeps only in-frame clonotypes and omits some of them. The table has some 100,000 clones, roughly 80% seen once. With 0 bases removed from V and 5 bases from J, the gap between germline ends came to 10 bases. The germline gives CDR1 WSHSY, CDR2 SAAADI. The CDR3 is 14 residues long. V gene TRBV10-2 combines with J gene TRBJ2-5; D is possibly TRBD2 (6 bases). The material sequenced was PBMCs. The receptor was derived from a male donor in good health and CMV-seropositive. CDR3 bases: TGCGCCAGCAGTGAGTCGGAGGGGAGGGAGACCCAGTACTTC. It is translated as CASSESEGRETQYF.